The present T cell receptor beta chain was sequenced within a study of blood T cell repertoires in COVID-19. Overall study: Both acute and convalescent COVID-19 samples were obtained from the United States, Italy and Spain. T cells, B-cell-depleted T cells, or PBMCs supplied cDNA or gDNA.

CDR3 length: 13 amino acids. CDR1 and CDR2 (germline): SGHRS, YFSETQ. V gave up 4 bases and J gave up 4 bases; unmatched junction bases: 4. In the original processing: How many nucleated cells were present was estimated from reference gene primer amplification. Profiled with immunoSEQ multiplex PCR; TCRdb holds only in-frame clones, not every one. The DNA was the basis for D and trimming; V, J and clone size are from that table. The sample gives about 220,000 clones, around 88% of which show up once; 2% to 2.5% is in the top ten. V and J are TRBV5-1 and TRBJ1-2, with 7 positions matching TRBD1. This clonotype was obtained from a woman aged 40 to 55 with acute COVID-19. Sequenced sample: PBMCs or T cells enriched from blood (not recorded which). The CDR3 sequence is CASSVTGVYGYTF. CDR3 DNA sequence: TGCGCCAGCAGCGTAACAGGGGTCTATGGCTACACCTTC. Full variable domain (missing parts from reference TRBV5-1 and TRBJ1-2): KAGVTQTPRYLIKTRGQQVTLSCSPISGHRSVSWYQQTPGQGLQFLFEYFSETQRNKGNFPGRFSGRQFSNSRSEMNVSTLELGDSALYLCASSVTGVYGYTFGSGTRLTVV.